The 2 T cell receptor beta chains in this list originate from one sample, sequenced in a study of cytomegalovirus exposure and HLA in healthy donors. Researchers ran the PCR with 60 Vbeta and 13 Jbeta primers. The repertoire was sequenced with immunoSEQ multiplex PCR; TCRdb's copy has only in-frame clones and lacks some. Altogether 210,000 or so clones are present, more than 65% being singletons, with the ten largest covering 0.55% to 0.75%. Sequencing was carried out using PBMCs. The receptors were sampled from a man between 18 and 29 years old in good health and CMV-seronegative.

Regarding this clone: Other DNA sequences in the sample encode the same CDR3. The rearrangement links TRBV6-5 to TRBJ1-6, with TRBD1 matching over 9 bases. The CDR3 loop spans 14 amino acids. The V and J ends lost 6 bases and 5 bases, in that order; junction bases with no gene match: 2. Germline V gene lookup returns CDR1 MNHEY and CDR2 SVGAGI. The CDR3: CASRRQGDNSPLHF. The CDR3 DNA is TGTGCCAGCAGAAGACAGGGGGATAATTCACCCCTCCACTTT.

On this clone: A junction end diverges from the germline sequence, so it may reflect a read error. The chain carries TRBV7-7 and TRBJ2-3, with D perhaps TRBD2 (6 bases). The CDR3 covers 15 residues. The germline CDR1 and CDR2 sequences are SSHAT and FNYEAQ (reference sequence). This chain's CDR3 is CASSLAGSGVDTQYF. The CDR3 DNA follows: TGTGCTAGCAGCTTAGCCGGGAGTGGGGTTGATACGCAGTATTTT.